This T cell receptor (beta chain) appears in the sequencing data of a study of blood T cell repertoires in COVID-19. Germline CDR1 is GTSNPN and CDR2 is SVGIG (reference sequence). The CDR3 has 15 amino acids. Trimming left V 0 bases short and J 3 bases short, with 11 bases between. As handled by the study authors: Nucleated cell number was recorded as an estimate derived from reference gene primer amplification. Sequencing used immunoSEQ multiplex PCR; TCRdb keeps in-frame clones, though not all of them. The D gene and trimming were derived from the DNA, and the V and J assignments and clone size from that table. Here the sample spans about 210,000 clones, 83% being singletons.

The sequence was collected from a woman between 40 and 50 years old with active or convalescent COVID-19. The rearrangement links TRBV30 to TRBJ1-4; D is possibly TRBD1 (5 bases). The material sequenced was peripheral blood. The CDR3 nucleotides read TGTGCCTGGAGTGTAAGGGGAAGATCTAATGAAAAACTGTTTTTT. Amino acids: CAWSVRGRSNEKLFF. Looking up the rest from reference TRBV30 and TRBJ1-4 gives the full variable domain: SQTIHQWPATLVQPVGSPLSLECTVEGTSNPNLYWYRQAAGRGLQLLFYSVGIGQISSEVPQNLSASRPQDRQFILSSKKLLLSDSGFYLCAWSVRGRSNEKLFFGSGTQLSVL.